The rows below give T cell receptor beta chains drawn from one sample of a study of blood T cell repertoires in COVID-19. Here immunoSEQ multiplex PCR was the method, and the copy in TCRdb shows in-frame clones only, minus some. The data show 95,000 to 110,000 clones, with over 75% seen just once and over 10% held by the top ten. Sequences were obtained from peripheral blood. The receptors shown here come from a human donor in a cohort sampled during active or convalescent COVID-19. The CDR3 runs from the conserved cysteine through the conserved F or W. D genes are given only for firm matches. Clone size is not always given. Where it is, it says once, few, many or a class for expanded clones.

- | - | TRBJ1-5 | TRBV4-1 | CASSTRTGNQPQHF | TGCGCCAGCAGCACCCGGACAGGCAATCAGCCCCAGCATTTT
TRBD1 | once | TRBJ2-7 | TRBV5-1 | CASSFTGDGEQYF | TGCGCCAGCAGCTTCACAGGGGACGGCGAGCAGTACTTC
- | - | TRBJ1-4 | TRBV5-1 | CANGRGTAKEKLFF | TGCGCAAACGGGAGAGGGACGGCGAAGGAAAAACTGTTTTTT
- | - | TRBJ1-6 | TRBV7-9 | CASSASSRAPDSPLHF | TGTGCCAGCAGCGCTAGCAGCCGGGCCCCCGATTCACCCCTCCACTTT
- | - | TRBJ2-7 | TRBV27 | CASSIVRDSYEQYF | TGTGCCAGCTCGATTGTCAGGGATTCCTACGAGCAGTACTTC
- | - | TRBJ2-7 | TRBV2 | CASRPDWSEQYF | TGTGCCAGCAGGCCCGACTGGTCTGAGCAGTACTTC
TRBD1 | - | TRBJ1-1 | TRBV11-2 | CASSLTGDEAFF | TGTGCCAGCAGCCTGACAGGGGATGAAGCTTTCTTT
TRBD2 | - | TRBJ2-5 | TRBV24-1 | CATSDVGGRETQYF | TGTGCCACCAGTGATGTGGGAGGGAGGGAGACCCAGTACTTC
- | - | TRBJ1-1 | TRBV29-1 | CSASGAGQREAFF | TGCAGCGCCAGCGGGGCAGGGCAGCGTGAAGCTTTCTTT
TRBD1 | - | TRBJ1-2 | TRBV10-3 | CAISPTGIYGYTF | TGTGCCATCAGCCCGACAGGGATCTATGGCTACACCTTC